This T cell receptor (beta chain) was identified in a study of T cell responses to AZD1222 COVID-19 vaccine. The repertoire was sequenced with immunoSEQ multiplex PCR; TCRdb's copy has only in-frame clones and lacks some. The sample yields 90,000 to 100,000 clones, 88% seen once. The CDR3 consists of 19 residues. The germline V gene encodes CDR1 LGHNA and CDR2 YNFKEQ. Trimming at V came to 2 bases and at J to 0 bases, leaving 9 bases not matched to a gene. Worth noting for this clone: Its target is not known.

Study findings and constraints: Spike-specific TCR breadth rose after two AZD1222 doses, and depth rose as well.

Sequencing used peripheral blood, obtained 28 days after the second AZD1222 dose. The TCR sequence derives from an adult who received the AZD1222 COVID-19 vaccine. The chain joins TRBV4-2 to TRBJ2-7; 14 bases agree with TRBD2. The CDR3: CASSQRSGTSGRNSYEQYF. Here the CDR3 DNA reads TGTGCCAGCAGCCAAAGATCCGGGACTAGCGGGAGAAACTCCTACGAGCAGTACTTC.